This T cell receptor (beta chain) was sequenced for a study of cytomegalovirus exposure and HLA in healthy donors (dated 2017 in TCRdb). For the wider study: A later analysis indicated that the roughly 120 validation repertoires were generated on the platform also employed for the 670 or so repertoires of the first cohort. The study aimed to test whether signatures of past pathogen exposure could be identified by cataloging public T cell receptors. Besides the first cohort of roughly 700 subjects, a separate validation cohort made up of roughly 130 different subjects was used. To predict cytomegalovirus infection status, the study brought together high-throughput TCR immunosequencing, statistical association of individual TCRs with disease status, and machine learning.

With regard to this clone: The specificity of this receptor is unknown. No qualities accompany the bases; no much larger clone lies one base away.

Libraries were made using the immunoSEQ multiplex PCR assay. As for how the authors treated the data: A statistical classification framework was developed to diagnose cytomegalovirus status using the catalog of TCR beta chain sequences. The source is immuneACCESS, and TCRdb retained only in-frame sequences with V and J called. Part of the clones is not carried over; for the studies checked, unresolved V genes explain less than half of this, and the remainder is unexplained. The D gene and trimming were derived from the DNA, and the V and J assignments and clone size from that table. The sample yields fewer than 200,000 clones; about 83% were counted once. The biggest ten clones account for approximately 1.5% of the sample. The germline V gene provides CDR1 MNHNS and CDR2 SASEGT. V is trimmed back by 3 bases and J by 3 bases, and the junction contains 10 bases that no gene match accounts for. The CDR3 contains 16 residues, cysteine and phenylalanine counted. Only CDR3 DNA remains: 48 bases, in frame from the first base.

Separate from the roughly 650-subject first cohort, the validation cohort of some 130 subjects was the group to which the donors belonged. Results the study describes overall, beyond this receptor: Across donors, most TCR sequences were observed very rarely, whereas some public TCRs were present in many individuals. A few of the identified cytomegalovirus-associated TCR beta chains were confirmed in vitro to be specific for cytomegalovirus antigens. All 120 or so repertoires were used to score co-occurrence in the validation cohort in a later analysis, because that analysis had no HLA typing for the cohort. It was suggested by the authors that the approach could potentially be generalized to other disease states and immunological phenotypes. Subsequent analysis determined that TCRs grouped into clusters in the first cohort also showed a tendency toward co-occurrence across the roughly 130 validation repertoires, and 85% to 95% of cluster scores exceeded 0. Cytomegalovirus status was reported to be diagnosed by the classifier with high specificity and sensitivity in both the original and validation cohorts. A total of some 180 TCR beta chains were listed by the study as associated with cytomegalovirus.

Sample: PBMCs. The chain is encoded by TRBV6-1 joined to TRBJ2-7, and 8 bases in between align with TRBD1. This clonotype was obtained from a woman in her twenties or thirties in good health and CMV-seronegative. This receptor carries the CDR3 CASSDGLGQAFYEQYF. The sequenced DNA is TGTGCCAGCAGTGATGGTTTGGGACAGGCCTTCTACGAGCAGTACTTC.